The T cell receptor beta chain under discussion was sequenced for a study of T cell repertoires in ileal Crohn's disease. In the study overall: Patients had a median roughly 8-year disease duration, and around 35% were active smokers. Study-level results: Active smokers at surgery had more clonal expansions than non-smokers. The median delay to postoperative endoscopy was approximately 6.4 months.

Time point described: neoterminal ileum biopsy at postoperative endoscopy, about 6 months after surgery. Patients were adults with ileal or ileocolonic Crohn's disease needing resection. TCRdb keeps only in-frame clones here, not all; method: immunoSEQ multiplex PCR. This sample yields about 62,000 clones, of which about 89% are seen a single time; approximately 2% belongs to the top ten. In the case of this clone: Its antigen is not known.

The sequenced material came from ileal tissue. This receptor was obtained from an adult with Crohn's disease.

As DNA, the CDR3 is TGTGCCAGCAGACCGACAGGGACCTACGAGCAGTACTTC. Protein sequence: CASRPTGTYEQYF. The genes are TRBV28 and TRBJ2-7; TRBD1 aligns across 7 bases. Trimming at V came to 6 bases and at J to 2 bases, leaving 4 bases not matched to a gene. Germline lookup yields CDR1 MDHEN and CDR2 SYDVKM. The CDR3 totals 13 residues.